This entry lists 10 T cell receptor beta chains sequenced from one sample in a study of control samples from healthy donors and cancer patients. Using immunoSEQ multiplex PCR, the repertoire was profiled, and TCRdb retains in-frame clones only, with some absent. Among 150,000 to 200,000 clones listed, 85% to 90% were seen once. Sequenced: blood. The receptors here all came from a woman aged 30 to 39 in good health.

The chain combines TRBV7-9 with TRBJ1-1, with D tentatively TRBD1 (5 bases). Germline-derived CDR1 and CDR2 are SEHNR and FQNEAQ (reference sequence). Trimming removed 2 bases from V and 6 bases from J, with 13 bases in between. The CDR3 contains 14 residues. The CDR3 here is CASSLPGGRAEAFF. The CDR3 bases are TGTGCCAGCAGCTTACCGGGGGGAAGGGCTGAAGCTTTCTTT.

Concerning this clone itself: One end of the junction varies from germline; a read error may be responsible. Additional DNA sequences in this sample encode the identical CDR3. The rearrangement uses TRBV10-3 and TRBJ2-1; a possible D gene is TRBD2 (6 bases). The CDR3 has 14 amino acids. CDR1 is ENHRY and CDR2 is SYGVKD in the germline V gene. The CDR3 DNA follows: TGCGCCATCAGTCAGGGAGGAGGTCTGGATGAGCAGTTCTTC. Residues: CAISQGGGLDEQFF.

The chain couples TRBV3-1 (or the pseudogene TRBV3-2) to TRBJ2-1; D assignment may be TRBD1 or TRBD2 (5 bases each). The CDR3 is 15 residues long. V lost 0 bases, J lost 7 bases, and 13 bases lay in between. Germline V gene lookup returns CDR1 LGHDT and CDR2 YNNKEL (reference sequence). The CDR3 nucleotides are TGTGCCAGCAGCCAAGACTCGGGGCTCGGGAATGAGCAGTTCTTC. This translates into CASSQDSGLGNEQFF.

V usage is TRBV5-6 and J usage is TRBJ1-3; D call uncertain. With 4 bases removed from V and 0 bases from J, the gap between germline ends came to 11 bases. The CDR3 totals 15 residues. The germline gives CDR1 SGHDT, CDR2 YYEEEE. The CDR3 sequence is CASSRTSISGNTIYF. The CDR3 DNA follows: TGTGCCAGCAGCCGGACGTCCATCTCTGGAAACACCATATATTTT.

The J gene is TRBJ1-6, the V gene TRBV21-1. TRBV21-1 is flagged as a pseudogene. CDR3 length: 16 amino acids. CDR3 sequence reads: CASSIRGALLNSPLHF. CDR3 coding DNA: TGTGCCAGCAGCATACGGGGGGCTCTTCTTAATTCACCCCTCCACTTT.

Here the CDR3 reads CATSSISPSRPLHF. The CDR3 DNA is TGTGCCACCAGCAGCATCAGCCCCTCTCGACCCCTCCACTTT. V gene TRBV15 combines with J gene TRBJ1-6, with unresolved D. This CDR3 region has 14 residues. The germline V and J ends were trimmed by 3 bases and 12 bases, with 15 bases remaining between them. From germline, CDR1 is LNHNV and CDR2 YYDKDF (reference sequence).

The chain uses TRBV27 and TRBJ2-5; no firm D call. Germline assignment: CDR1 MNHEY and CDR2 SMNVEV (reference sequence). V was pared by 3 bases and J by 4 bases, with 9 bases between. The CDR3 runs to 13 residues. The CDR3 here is CASSFGLGETQYF. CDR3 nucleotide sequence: TGTGCCAGCAGTTTTGGGCTTGGAGAGACCCAGTACTTC.

CDR3 nucleotides: TGTGCCAGCTCACCGGGAAATCGGCAGCCCCAGCATTTT. Translation: CASSPGNRQPQHF. The chain combines TRBV18 with TRBJ1-5; D call uncertain. The ends were cut back, 3 bases at V and 7 bases at J, with 10 bases in the middle. The CDR3 is made up of 13 amino acids. In germline, CDR1 is KGHSH, CDR2 LQKENI.

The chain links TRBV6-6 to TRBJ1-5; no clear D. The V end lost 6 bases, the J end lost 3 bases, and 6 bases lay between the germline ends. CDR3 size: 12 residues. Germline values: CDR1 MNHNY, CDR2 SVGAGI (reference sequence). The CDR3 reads CASRTNNQPQHF. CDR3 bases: TGTGCCAGCAGGACGAACAATCAGCCCCAGCATTTT.

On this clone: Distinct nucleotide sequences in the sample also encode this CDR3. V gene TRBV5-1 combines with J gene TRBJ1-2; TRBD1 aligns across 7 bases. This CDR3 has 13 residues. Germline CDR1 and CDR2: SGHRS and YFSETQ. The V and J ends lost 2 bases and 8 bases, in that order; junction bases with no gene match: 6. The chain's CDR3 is CASSLGGDGGYTF. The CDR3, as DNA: TGCGCCAGCAGCTTAGGGGGCGATGGCGGCTACACCTTC.